A single sample is the source of the 28 T cell receptor beta chains below, sequenced in a study of identical twins. Via MiXCR, TCRdb re-called the 5' RACE reads, giving one row per CDR3 protein. The sample shows around 510,000 distinct CDR3 sequences, 14% of them seen only once. These data are also associated with another study on yellow fever vaccine responses in identical twins.

The sample consisted of CD4+ T cells sorted from blood. These receptor sequences come from a woman aged 18-29 years in good health.

This clonotype has a handful of counts. CDR3 bases: TGCAGCGTTGCAGCAGTTTCCCTAACAGATACGCAGTATTTT. Translating gives CSVAAVSLTDTQYF. The V gene is TRBV29-1, the J gene TRBJ2-3; no clear D gene. The germline gives CDR1 SQVTM, CDR2 ANQGSEA. CDR3 length: 14 amino acids. The V end was cut by 4 bases, the J end by 3 bases, with 14 bases between.

The genes are TRBV12-3 or TRBV12-4 and TRBJ2-7, with 8 bases matching TRBD1. The length of the CDR3 is 15 residues. The trim removed 6 bases at V and 1 base at J, leaving 8 bases unmatched. CDR3 nucleotide sequence: TGTGCCAGCAGCTTTGCAGGGGGCCATTCCTACGAGCAGTACTTC. Residues: CASSFAGGHSYEQYF.

The V and J genes are TRBV7-9 and TRBJ2-7; maybe TRBD1 (5 bases). V lost 5 bases to trimming and J lost 6 bases, with 17 bases between them. The germline gives CDR1 SEHNR, CDR2 FQNEAQ (reference sequence). The CDR3 is made up of 14 amino acids. The CDR3 spells CASSLGQGDVEQYF. The DNA of the CDR3 is TGTGCCAGCAGCCTGGGGCAGGGTGATGTCGAGCAGTACTTC.

V gene TRBV6-5 combines with J gene TRBJ2-2; D might be TRBD1 (6 bases). With 3 bases removed from V and 5 bases from J, the gap between germline ends came to 10 bases. The germline gives CDR1 MNHEY, CDR2 SVGAGI. This CDR3 has 14 residues. CDR3 loop: CASSYLRGTGELFF. The CDR3 region has the DNA TGTGCCAGCAGTTATCTCAGGGGAACCGGGGAGCTGTTTTTT.

The rearrangement uses TRBV6-1 and TRBJ2-3; D is unresolved. The V gene lost 6 bases and the J gene lost 5 bases, with 24 bases spanning the gap. CDR3 size: 17 residues. Germline V gene lookup returns CDR1 MNHNS and CDR2 SASEGT. The CDR3, as DNA: TGTGCCAGCAGCCCTCGAGACCCCCCCGCTAGAAGAGATACGCAGTATTTT. Its translation is CASSPRDPPARRDTQYF.

The J gene is TRBJ2-1, the V gene TRBV24-1, with 14 bases identical to TRBD2. Trimming cost V 9 bases and J 0 bases; bases outside gene matches: 3. CDR1 is KGHDR and CDR2 is SFDVKD in the germline V gene. The CDR3 runs 16 residues. The CDR3 loop reads CATGTSGGPSYNEQFF. Here the CDR3 DNA reads TGTGCCACCGGGACTAGCGGGGGACCCTCCTACAATGAGCAGTTCTTC.

CDR3 nucleotides: TGTGCCAGCAGCCCCGGACAGGGAGGAAACACCATATATTTT. Translating it yields CASSPGQGGNTIYF. This sequence joins TRBV11-2 and TRBJ1-3; 8 bases match TRBD1. The ends lost 5 bases at V and 4 bases at J; junction bases unmatched: 4. CDR1 is SGHAT and CDR2 is FQNNGV in the germline V gene. The CDR3 is made up of 14 amino acids.

This clonotype appeared a few times. The rearrangement joins TRBV20-1 to TRBJ2-7; no reliable D call. This CDR3 spans 14 amino acids. Trimming shortened V by 3 bases and J by 2 bases, and 14 bases separated the two germline ends. Germline CDR1 DFQATT, CDR2 SNEGSKA (reference sequence). CDR3 nucleotide sequence: TGCAGTGCTAGTGTTACAGCTTCAGCCTACGAGCAGTACTTC. Its translation is CSASVTASAYEQYF.

This clonotype was observed a handful of times. The chain carries TRBV27 and TRBJ1-3; weak D call: TRBD1 (6 bases). The V end was cut by 5 bases, the J end by 4 bases, with 12 bases between. Germline CDR1 MNHEY, CDR2 SMNVEV (reference sequence). The CDR3 length is 14 residues. As DNA, the CDR3 is TGTGCCAGCAGTCAACAGGGACGGGGAAACACCATATATTTT. Encoded protein: CASSQQGRGNTIYF.

The chain carries TRBV7-9 and TRBJ2-7; a weak D match, TRBD2 (5 bases). Germline values: CDR1 SEHNR, CDR2 FQNEAQ (reference sequence). Trimming shortened V by 0 bases and J by 6 bases, and 12 bases separated the two germline ends. The CDR3 covers 14 residues. CDR3 in amino acids: CASSLAGSLGEQYF. For the CDR3, the DNA is TGTGCCAGCAGCTTAGCTGGGAGTTTAGGCGAGCAGTACTTC.

The chain links TRBV2 to TRBJ2-6, with 8 positions matching TRBD1. This CDR3 contains 18 residues. Germline CDR1 SNHLY, CDR2 FYNNEI. Unmatched junction bases numbered 10, after V lost 5 bases and J lost 1 base. Here the CDR3 DNA reads TGTGCCAGCAGTCCCCTTCGGACAGGGTCATCTGGGGCCAACGTCCTGACTTTC. Protein: CASSPLRTGSSGANVLTF.

The chain links TRBV20-1 to TRBJ2-6, with TRBD1 identical over 9 bases. J was trimmed by 2 bases and V by 6 bases; bases with no gene match: 2. The length of the CDR3 is 14 residues. The V gene's germline CDR1 is DFQATT and CDR2 SNEGSKA (reference sequence). Here the CDR3 reads CSARQGAGANVLTF. CDR3 bases: TGCAGTGCGCGACAGGGGGCTGGGGCCAACGTCCTGACTTTC.

This clonotype was counted between two and nine times. The V call is TRBV28, the J call TRBJ2-7, with 11 nucleotides matching TRBD1. The CDR3 totals 14 residues. Germline V CDR1 and CDR2: MDHEN, SYDVKM. The junction had 3 bases not matched to a gene; V was cut back by 2 bases and J by 6 bases. The CDR3 loop is CASSLGGQGGEQYF. The DNA for the CDR3 is TGTGCCAGCAGTTTAGGGGGACAGGGGGGCGAGCAGTACTTC.

The chain is built from TRBV6-5 and TRBJ1-6; D not certain. This CDR3 spans 15 amino acids. In germline, CDR1 is MNHEY, CDR2 SVGAGI. V lost 2 bases, J lost 6 bases, and 11 bases lay in between. CDR3 sequence: CASSYGGVTNSPLHF. The DNA for the CDR3 is TGTGCCAGCAGTTACGGCGGGGTGACTAATTCACCCCTCCACTTT.

V and J are TRBV20-1 and TRBJ2-3; the D gene is possibly TRBD2 (5 bases). Trimming shortened V by 4 bases and J by 2 bases, and 22 bases separated the two germline ends. The germline CDR1 and CDR2 sequences are DFQATT and SNEGSKA (reference sequence). The CDR3 sequence is 17 residues long. CDR3 in DNA: TGCAGTGCTACGTCACCCGTCGAGGGAATCTTCACAGATACGCAGTATTTT. Its translation: CSATSPVEGIFTDTQYF.

This clonotype was recorded a few times. An end of the junction differs from the germline gene, which may be a read error. The rearrangement uses TRBV7-9 and TRBJ1-5, with D unclear. The V gene's germline CDR1 is SEHNR and CDR2 FQNEAQ (reference sequence). CDR3 length: 12 residues. CDR3 nucleotide sequence: TGTGCCACCAGCTTAGCCGAGCAGCCCCAGCATTTT. Amino acid sequence: CATSLAEQPQHF.

Only a few counts were recorded for this clonotype. The V and J genes are TRBV7-9 and TRBJ2-1; 14 bases align to TRBD2. Germline CDR1 reads SEHNR; CDR2 reads FQNEAQ (reference sequence). The length of the CDR3 is 16 residues. The ends lost 3 bases at V and 3 bases at J; junction bases unmatched: 1. The CDR3 DNA follows: TGTGCCAGCAGCTTTGGACTAGCGGGAGGCTACAATGAGCAGTTCTTC. Its protein product is CASSFGLAGGYNEQFF. The variable domain in full, completed from reference TRBV7-9 and TRBJ2-1, reads DTGVSQNPRHKITKRGQNVTFRCDPISEHNRLYWYRQTLGQGPEFLTYFQNEAQLEKSRLLSDRFSAERPKGSFSTLEIQRTEQGDSAMYLCASSFGLAGGYNEQFFGPGTRLTVL.

In its sample, this clonotype was seen many times. J is TRBJ1-5 and V is TRBV28; D gene ambiguous. CDR3 length: 12 residues. The germline V gene encodes CDR1 MDHEN and CDR2 SYDVKM. With 5 bases removed from V and 1 base from J, the gap between germline ends came to 3 bases. The CDR3 spells CASSVSNQPQHF. The CDR3 bases are TGTGCCAGCAGTGTCAGCAATCAGCCCCAGCATTTT. Combining the CDR3 with reference TRBV28 and TRBJ1-5 gives the whole variable domain DVKVTQSSRYLVKRTGEKVFLECVQDMDHENMFWYRQDPGLGLRLIYFSYDVKMKEKGDIPEGYSVSREKKERFSLILESASTNQTSMYLCASSVSNQPQHFGDGTRLSIL.

V usage is TRBV6-1 and J usage is TRBJ1-1; 8 bases line up with TRBD1. Germline V gene data show CDR1 as MNHNS and CDR2 as SASEGT. J was trimmed by 2 bases and V by 6 bases; bases with no gene match: 8. This CDR3 region has 15 residues. The CDR3 is CASSPGTGPNTEAFF. The CDR3, as DNA: TGTGCCAGCAGCCCAGGGACAGGACCAAACACTGAAGCTTTCTTT.

On this clonotype itself: One junction end disagrees with the germline gene, perhaps due to a read error. The chain has TRBV10-3 and TRBJ2-4; D is unclear. The V gene's germline CDR1 is ENHRY and CDR2 SYGVKD. This CDR3 is 18 amino acids long. The CDR3 DNA reads as TGTGCCATCAGTGAGTCAGGCGGCGAGAGATTAGCCAAAAACATTCAGTGCTTC. Translation gives CAISESGGERLAKNIQCF.

This clonotype was detected a few times. This chain links TRBV5-1 with TRBJ2-7; D not certain. This CDR3 comprises 15 residues. Germline V lookup: CDR1 SGHRS, CDR2 YFSETQ. Trimming removed 4 bases from V and 3 bases from J, with 17 bases in between. CDR3 DNA sequence: TGCGCCAGCAGCCTCGTTACCGGGCCAGGCTACGAGCAGTACTTC. Amino acid sequence: CASSLVTGPGYEQYF.

In its sample, this clonotype was seen many times. The rearrangement links TRBV15 to TRBJ2-1; D possibly corresponds to TRBD2 (6 bases). With 3 bases removed from V and 0 bases from J, the gap between germline ends came to 18 bases. Germline V gives CDR1 LNHNV, CDR2 YYDKDF (reference sequence). The CDR3 covers 18 residues. The CDR3 region is CATSSSGGSVGSYNEQFF. CDR3 nucleotides: TGTGCCACCAGCAGTTCTGGGGGGTCGGTTGGCTCCTACAATGAGCAGTTCTTC.

This clonotype was observed a few times. The chain has TRBV4-3 and TRBJ2-5, with 8 bases lining up with TRBD2. With V trimmed by 4 bases and J by 1 base, 8 bases remained unmatched. Germline loops: CDR1 LGHNA, CDR2 YSLEER. This CDR3 has 16 residues. This chain's CDR3 is CASSLTSGGPQETQYF. CDR3 sequence (DNA): TGCGCCAGCAGCCTAACTAGCGGAGGGCCCCAAGAGACCCAGTACTTC.

This clonotype has at least ten counts. This chain joins TRBV7-2 and TRBJ2-3, with 11 bases matching TRBD2. V was clipped by 3 bases and J by 2 bases; unmatched bases: 4. The germline gives CDR1 SGHTA, CDR2 FQGNSA. This CDR3 has 16 residues. CDR3: CASSFKTSGTTDTQYF. CDR3 DNA: TGTGCCAGCAGCTTCAAGACTAGCGGGACCACAGATACGCAGTATTTT.

This clonotype was observed a handful of times. V is TRBV3-1 and J is TRBJ2-2; TRBD1 might be the D (6 bases). The CDR3 has 16 amino acids. V was cut by 0 bases and J by 5 bases, with 13 bases left in between. Germline assignment: CDR1 LGHDT and CDR2 YNNKEL (reference sequence). The CDR3 DNA reads TGTGCCAGCAGCCAAGATCGCACAGGGCGGACCGGGGAGCTGTTTTTT. Translated, it gives CASSQDRTGRTGELFF.

This clonotype was counted only a few times. The rearrangement links TRBV5-1 to TRBJ2-1; possibly TRBD2 for D (5 bases). Looked up from germline, CDR1 is SGHRS and CDR2 is YFSETQ. CDR3 size: 15 residues. V gave up 1 base and J gave up 3 bases, with 11 bases separating them. CDR3 protein: CASSLSLVDYNEQFF. For the CDR3, the DNA is TGCGCCAGCAGCTTGTCACTAGTTGACTACAATGAGCAGTTCTTC.

This clonotype was seen repeatedly, ten times or more. The chain uses TRBV4-2 and TRBJ2-3; 11 bases align to TRBD2. Trimming at V came to 5 bases and at J to 0 bases, leaving 7 bases not matched to a gene. Germline assignment: CDR1 LGHNA and CDR2 YNFKEQ. CDR3 length: 17 amino acids. CDR3 bases: TGTGCCAGCAGCTACCGGACTAGCGGGCAGAGCACAGATACGCAGTATTTT. Amino acid sequence: CASSYRTSGQSTDTQYF.

This clonotype was counted between two and nine times. The chain recombines TRBV27 with TRBJ1-2; D gene uncertain. The V end was cut by 6 bases, the J end by 1 base, with 9 bases between. Germline CDR1 and CDR2: MNHEY and SMNVEV (reference sequence). The CDR3 spans 13 residues. The DNA of the CDR3 is TGTGCCAGCAGAACAACAGATAACTATGGCTACACCTTC. It yields the protein CASRTTDNYGYTF.